Presented here are 8 T cell receptor beta chains from one specimen sequenced in a study of PD-1 blockade in classical Hodgkin lymphoma. Using immunoSEQ multiplex PCR, the repertoire was profiled, and TCRdb retains in-frame clones only, with some absent. In the table there are 35,000 to 50,000 clones, around 75% of which are singletons. All trial patients relapsed after autologous stem cell transplantation. The sequenced sample was peripheral blood mononuclear cells (PBMCs), obtained at baseline. The receptor source for this set is a human donor with classical Hodgkin lymphoma.

The V gene is TRBV4-2, the J gene TRBJ1-1; D remains ambiguous. Germline V gene lookup returns CDR1 LGHNA and CDR2 YNFKEQ. The CDR3 loop spans 15 amino acids. Trimming took 1 base from V and 3 from J, leaving 12 bases between them. The CDR3 loop reads CASSQGVGWDTEAFF. The CDR3 DNA follows: TGTGCCAGCAGCCAAGGGGTTGGGTGGGACACTGAAGCTTTCTTT.

This clone was seen just once. The chain recombines TRBV7-9 with TRBJ1-3, with no clear D. With 2 bases removed from V and 7 bases from J, the gap between germline ends came to 15 bases. CDR3 length equals 15 residues. Germline assignment: CDR1 SEHNR and CDR2 FQNEAQ (reference sequence). The CDR3, as DNA: TGTGCCAGCAGCTTAAGGTCGACAAGTGACAACACCATATATTTT. Amino acid sequence: CASSLRSTSDNTIYF.

A word on this clone: No conserved phenylalanine or tryptophan ends this CDR3, so it is likely a read error. The DNA is left out, because the CDR3 cannot be placed on it with certainty; the CDR3 is given as TCRdb lists it. J is TRBJ2-3 and V is TRBV28. The CDR3 is 12 residues long, ends included. Germline CDR1 MDHEN, CDR2 SYDVKM. The CDR3 loop is CASGPGGAVESD.

V usage is TRBV21-1 and J usage is TRBJ1-3. TRBV21-1 is described as a pseudogene. The CDR3 is 19 amino acids. This chain's CDR3 is CASSKEKVVRLLSGNTIYF. The CDR3 bases are TGTGCCAGCAGCAAAGAAAAGGTGGTGAGGCTCCTTTCTGGAAACACCATATATTTT.

The chain recombines TRBV5-1 with TRBJ1-4; 8 bases line up with TRBD1. Germline V gives CDR1 SGHRS, CDR2 YFSETQ. The CDR3 extends over 14 amino acids. V lost 6 bases to trimming and J lost 4 bases; unmatched junction nucleotides: 5. In DNA form, the CDR3 reads TGCGCCAGCAACCAGGGACAGGTTAATGAAAAACTGTTTTTT. This translates into CASNQGQVNEKLFF. Together with reference TRBV5-1 and TRBJ1-4, the CDR3 gives the full variable domain: KAGVTQTPRYLIKTRGQQVTLSCSPISGHRSVSWYQQTPGQGLQFLFEYFSETQRNKGNFPGRFSGRQFSNSRSEMNVSTLELGDSALYLCASNQGQVNEKLFFGSGTQLSVL.

The chain has TRBV10-3 and TRBJ1-5, with unresolved D. The CDR3 loop spans 18 amino acids. The germline V and J ends were trimmed by 0 bases and 2 bases, with 17 bases remaining between them. Per the germline V gene, CDR1 is ENHRY and CDR2 is SYGVKD. CDR3 in amino acids: CAISESMMRAAGNQPQHF. CDR3 bases: TGTGCCATCAGTGAGTCGATGATGCGGGCGGCGGGCAATCAGCCCCAGCATTTT.

The V gene is TRBV7-2, the J gene TRBJ2-7, with a weak D call TRBD1 (5 bases). CDR1 is SGHTA and CDR2 is FQGNSA in the germline V gene. V was shortened by 2 bases and J by 3 bases, with 14 bases between the two germline ends. The CDR3 spans 15 residues. The CDR3 is CASSLRGQALYEQYF. CDR3 in DNA: TGTGCCAGCAGCTTAAGGGGCCAGGCCCTCTACGAGCAGTACTTC.

The chain carries TRBV7-9 and TRBJ2-7, with unresolved D. V was trimmed by 4 bases and J by 7 bases, leaving 11 bases between them. The CDR3 is 12 residues long. Germline-derived CDR1 and CDR2 are SEHNR and FQNEAQ (reference sequence). The CDR3 DNA is TGTGCCAGCAGCTATCTCGGCGGAGAGCAGTACTTC. Encoded protein: CASSYLGGEQYF.